Described below is a single TCR beta chain sequence and its context. Looked up from germline, CDR1 is SGHAT and CDR2 is FQNNGV. V was shortened by 1 base and J by 5 bases, with 11 bases between the two germline ends. This CDR3 contains 14 residues. These data originate in a study of blood T cell repertoires in COVID-19. In the study overall: Sites in the United States, Italy and Spain provided acute and convalescent COVID-19 samples. T cells, B-cell-depleted T cells, or PBMCs supplied cDNA or gDNA.

The authors' processing: Amplification of reference gene primers provided the estimated nucleated cell counts. Data came from immunoSEQ multiplex PCR; TCRdb stores just in-frame clones and leaves some out. V and J calls and clone size follow that table, whereas D and trimming were derived from the DNA. The repertoire holds roughly 68,000 clones, 70% to 90% seen once, with roughly 30% in the top ten. Sequenced material: peripheral blood. The V gene is TRBV11-2, the J gene TRBJ1-1, with D hard to call. The sequence derives from a man in his forties or fifties with acute or convalescent COVID-19. CDR3 amino acids: CASSLASGSTEAFF. The CDR3 DNA reads as TGTGCCAGCAGCTTAGCCTCCGGGAGTACTGAAGCTTTCTTT.